This T cell receptor (beta chain) was retrieved from a study of blood T cell repertoires in COVID-19. Data came from immunoSEQ multiplex PCR; TCRdb stores just in-frame clones and leaves some out. The sample includes roughly 260,000 clones, 91% of them seen just once. The V segment lost 6 bases and the J segment 2 bases; nucleotides outside the gene matches: 7. The CDR3 loop spans 14 amino acids. Germline lookup yields CDR1 MNHNY and CDR2 SVGAGI (reference sequence). This chain joins TRBV6-6 and TRBJ2-7, with 7 bases lining up with TRBD2. Sequenced sample: peripheral blood. This sequence originates from a person under 35 with COVID-19, enrolled during active disease. The CDR3 loop is CASRLAGLAYEQYF. For the CDR3, the DNA is TGTGCCAGCAGATTAGCGGGCCTAGCCTACGAGCAGTACTTC.